Listed below are T cell receptor beta chains from one sample, sequenced in a study of vaccination effects on CD4 cells after COVID-19. Which antigens these TCRs recognize remains unknown. Clones were read by immunoSEQ multiplex PCR, and TCRdb kept only the in-frame ones, dropping some. The sample lists more than 60,000 clones; around 70% were seen once. The sequences come from CD4+ T cells from PBMCs cultured without peptide, collected after COVID-19 vaccination. These receptors were obtained from a human donor who received a COVID-19 vaccine. CDR3s include the opening cysteine and the closing phenylalanine or tryptophan. A D gene is named only where the DNA matches it firmly. The listing skips clone size in some rows; elsewhere it reads once, few, many or a size class.

clone_size	v_call	cdr3_length	d_call	j_call	cdr3_nt	cdr3_aa
-	TRBV9	15	-	TRBJ1-3	TGTGCCAGCAGCGTAGGGACAGCGAAGGAAAACACCATATATTTT	CASSVGTAKENTIYF
-	TRBV2	13	TRBD1	TRBJ2-4	TGTGCCAGCAGTGAGTCTCAGGACAGGGGTCGTTGGTTC	CASSESQDRGRWF
once	TRBV12-3/TRBV12-4	13	TRBD1	TRBJ1-2	TGTGCCCTTGACGGAGGTCCAGGGGGTGGCTACACCTTC	CALDGGPGGGYTF
-	TRBV6-2/TRBV6-3	14	-	TRBJ1-2	TGTGCCAGCAGTTACTCCAGACGCGCTTATGGCTACACCTTC	CASSYSRRAYGYTF
-	TRBV5-1	17	-	TRBJ2-3	TGCGCCAGCAAGCTTCTGGGGGGAGGATCTAGCACAGATACGCAGTATTTT	CASKLLGGGSSTDTQYF
few	TRBV24-1	16	TRBD1	TRBJ1-5	TGTGCCACCAGTGAGTGGGGACAGGGTCACAATCAGCCCCAGCATTTT	CATSEWGQGHNQPQHF
once	TRBV19	16	TRBD2	TRBJ2-3	TGTGCCAGTAGTCCCCCGGAGTGGCGGGGGATAGATACGCAGTATTTT	CASSPPEWRGIDTQYF
-	TRBV6-5	15	-	TRBJ2-2	TGTGCCAGCAGGGACTGGACACTCTACACCGGGGAGCTGTTTTTT	CASRDWTLYTGELFF
few	TRBV5-1	13	-	TRBJ1-2	TGCGCCAGCAGCTTGGAAGAGGAGGTCGGCTACACCTTC	CASSLEEEVGYTF
-	TRBV28	15	-	TRBJ2-6	TGTGCCAGCAGTTTACTCACGGGTGGGGCCAACGTCCTGACTTTC	CASSLLTGGANVLTF
-	TRBV21-1	14	-	TRBJ1-5	TGTGCCAGCAGCAAACTGCGGGGGGGCCCGCCCCAGCATTTT	CASSKLRGGPPQHF
-	TRBV6-5	14	TRBD2	TRBJ2-3	TGTGCCAGCAAGTGGCGGGGGGGCTTTGACACGCAGTATTTT	CASKWRGGFDTQYF
-	TRBV7-3	15	-	TRBJ2-2	TGTGCCAGCAGCCTATATGGACTGAACACCGGGGAGCTGTTTTTT	CASSLYGLNTGELFF
once	TRBV5-1	15	TRBD1	TRBJ2-2	TGCGCCAGCAGCTCCCGGGACAGGGATACCGGGGAGCTGTTTTTT	CASSSRDRDTGELFF
-	TRBV5-4	13	-	TRBJ2-5	TGTGCCAGCAGCTTGAGTCCCTTGGAGACCCAGTACTTC	CASSLSPLETQYF
-	TRBV18	13	-	TRBJ1-1	TGTGCCAGCTCACCACCGGGGGCCACTGAAGCTTTCTTT	CASSPPGATEAFF
-	TRBV5-6	17	TRBD2	TRBJ2-5	TGTGCCAGCAGCTTGGCCGGGACTAGCGGGGGGCAAGAGACCCAGTACTTC	CASSLAGTSGGQETQYF
-	TRBV3-1/TRBV3-2	12	-	TRBJ1-1	TGTGCCAGCAGCCAGCCCACCGGGCGAGCTTTCTTT	CASSQPTGRAFF
-	TRBV19	14	TRBD2	TRBJ2-5	TGTGCCAGTAGTTCCACTAGCGGGGTGGGGACCCAGTACTTC	CASSSTSGVGTQYF
-	TRBV30	14	-	TRBJ1-1	TGTGCCTGGAGCCAGGGAGTTATGAACACTGAAGCTTTCTTT	CAWSQGVMNTEAFF
once	TRBV5-1	13	-	TRBJ2-5	TGCGCCAGCAGCTTGGGGGCAGAAGAGACCCAGTACTTC	CASSLGAEETQYF
-	TRBV7-2	15	TRBD1	TRBJ1-4	TGTGCCAGCAGCCTACGGACAGGGGATAATGAAAAACTGTTTTTT	CASSLRTGDNEKLFF
-	TRBV5-1	13	-	TRBJ1-1	TGCGCCAGCAGCTTGGACCCGGGAACTGAAGCTTTCTTT	CASSLDPGTEAFF
-	TRBV5-4	13	-	TRBJ2-5	TGTGCCAGCAGCTTAACAGGATTAGAGACCCAGTACTTC	CASSLTGLETQYF
-	TRBV3-1/TRBV3-2	14	-	TRBJ1-2	TGTGCCAGCAGCCAAGGTGCGGGATGGTACGGCTACACCTTC	CASSQGAGWYGYTF
-	TRBV9	14	-	TRBJ1-1	TGTGCCAGCAGCGCATTAGGGGGAAACACTGAAGCTTTCTTT	CASSALGGNTEAFF
-	TRBV18	16	TRBD1	TRBJ2-1	TGTGCCAGCTCCTCGAAAACCGGGACAGGGCATAGTGAGCAGTTCTTC	CASSSKTGTGHSEQFF
-	TRBV5-1	15	-	TRBJ1-1	TGCGCCAGCAGCTTGGGGCCAGGGCGAAACACTGAAGCTTTCTTT	CASSLGPGRNTEAFF
once	TRBV7-3	17	TRBD2	TRBJ2-3	TGTGCCAGCAGCTTAAGGACTAGCGGGGGGGCCGGAGATACGCAGTATTTT	CASSLRTSGGAGDTQYF
-	TRBV5-4	14	-	TRBJ2-3	TGTGCCAGCAGCCCCGAGATGGGGGCAGATACGCAGTATTTT	CASSPEMGADTQYF
-	TRBV19	16	-	TRBJ1-4	TGTGCCAGTAGTATTTCCCAGTCTGCAACTAATGAAAAACTGTTTTTT	CASSISQSATNEKLFF
-	TRBV5-4	16	-	TRBJ1-2	TGTGCCAGCAGCTTGGTAACCCGTGGGGCTAACTATGGCTACACCTTC	CASSLVTRGANYGYTF
-	TRBV30	12	TRBD1	TRBJ1-2	TGTGCCTGGAGTCCCCCGACAGGGTGGGGCACCTTC	CAWSPPTGWGTF